The T cell receptor beta chain described here comes from a study of regulatory T cells in long-lasting Graves disease. This clonotype was detected ten times or more. Stated time point: newly diagnosed GD, antithyroid drugs for less than 3 months. PBMCs were the source of the RNA used for TCR sequencing. Arm-PCR with iRepertoire HTBI primers amplified the CDR3 regions for these TCR beta libraries. Methods used by the authors: Detected in the samples were 62 TRBV and about 15 TRBJ segments. Via MiXCR, TCRdb re-called the multiplex PCR reads, giving one row per CDR3 protein. Here the V and J calls rest on TCRdb's processing, not on the authors' analysis. The profile shows fewer than 650,000 distinct CDR3 sequences, about 15% of them singletons. Looked up from germline, CDR1 is LNHNV and CDR2 is YYDKDF (reference sequence). Trimming removed 1 base from V and 7 bases from J, with 16 bases in between. The CDR3 runs 16 residues.

Another study also made use of these data, one on T cells in Graves' hyperthyroidism and ophthalmopathy. From that report: RT-PCR in the first round (using the HTBI primer set) targeted the TCR CDR3.

This receptor was identified in a woman aged 30 to 39 with Graves disease. The J gene is TRBJ1-4, the V gene TRBV15; D is perhaps TRBD1 (5 bases). The source was peripheral blood mononuclear cells (PBMCs), collected at new diagnosis, from a patient treated with antithyroid drugs. The CDR3 protein is CATSRVRGDGAEKLFF. DNA for the CDR3: TGTGCCACCAGCAGAGTGAGGGGCGACGGGGCTGAAAAACTGTTTTTT.